This section outlines one TCR beta chain sequence together with its context. The study ran its PCR with 60 Vbeta and 13 Jbeta primers. Repertoires were generated with immunoSEQ multiplex PCR, while TCRdb's copy carries only in-frame clones and drops some. The sample gives about 140,000 clones, about four fifths of which show up once; about 3.4% is in the top ten. Trimming took 7 bases from V and 5 from J, leaving 14 bases between them. The CDR3 covers 13 residues. Germline V gives CDR1 MDHEN, CDR2 SYDVKM. The data originate from a study of cytomegalovirus exposure and HLA in healthy donors. Sequencing was done on a sample of PBMCs. The chain links TRBV28 to TRBJ2-5; tentatively, D is TRBD1 (6 bases). This sequence originates from a man between 18 and 35 years old in good health and CMV-seropositive. CDR3 sequence: CASTQAGVETQYF. DNA of the CDR3: TGTGCCAGCACCCAGGCAGGGGTGGAGACCCAGTACTTC.